This T cell receptor beta chain was documented in a study of T cell clones after liver transplantation (dated by TCRdb to between 2018 and 2021). Notes on the research overall: ITN030ST, the source of the samples, was a randomized trial that attempted immunosuppression withdrawal within 2 years of liver transplantation. Donor-reactive T cell clones were identified by TCRbeta sequencing after a pre-transplant mixed lymphocyte reaction and then tracked in post-transplant blood. As an antigen-independent comparator for donor-reactive sequences, third party-reactive TCRbeta sequences were also identified from pre-transplant MLRs. Of the eight recipients, a few were HCV-positive, while the remaining recipients had been transplanted for non-autoimmune, non-viral indications. Until randomization at 12-24 months post-transplant, subjects were given standard immunosuppression, with no induction therapy. Tolerance was defined as complete immunosuppression withdrawal for at least one year with no rise in liver enzymes beyond twice the upper limit of normal. Blood samples were taken pre-transplant, pre-randomization before withdrawal, and post-randomization after full withdrawal or failed withdrawal. Of the 8 liver transplant recipients making up the studied cohort, 3 were classified as tolerant and 5 as non-tolerant.

Beyond this particular receptor, the publication reports: A greater decline was seen for donor-reactive sequences than for third party-reactive sequences, suggesting partial antigen-specific deletion unrelated to withdrawal success. Since no allograft tissue specimens were available, donor-reactive T cells may have migrated into the graft instead of being deleted. In two subjects, low numbers of available donor cells limited the measurable donor-reactive repertoire. In most of the 8 subjects, regardless of tolerance or HCV status, circulating donor-reactive CD4 TCRbeta sequences dropped significantly post-transplant. Once repertoire turnover was taken into account, donor-reactive detection showed a significant reduction for CD4 in 7 of 8 subjects and for CD8 in 8 of 8. The conclusions were considered preliminary, being limited by small, heterogeneous patient numbers and non-standardized post-transplant time points.

The time point tag for this specimen amounts to: pre-transplant. Thawed unstimulated PBMCs were stained for CD3, CD4 and CD8 and FACS-sorted into CD3+CD4+ and CD3+CD8+ populations. All 8 studied subjects were randomized to withdrawal of immunosuppression. The Qiagen DNeasy Blood and Tissue Kit was used for isolation of genomic DNA. High-throughput TCRbeta CDR3 sequencing of frozen genomic DNA was performed by immunoSEQ, with PCR amplification, mapping, bias correction and internal controls included. In the source study's methods: Productive rearrangements were kept, and unique TCRbeta sequences were defined by CDR3 nucleotide sequence plus V and J gene. For a sequence to be called donor-reactive, it needed a frequency of at least 0.01% and at least 5-fold expansion in CFSE-low cells compared with unstimulated pre-transplant cells. Minimum frequency thresholds were set for each subject on the basis of the unstimulated sample with the lowest template count, so that a detection power of at least 90% was ensured. Jensen-Shannon divergence between the top 1000 TCRbeta sequences post- versus pre-transplant served as the measure of repertoire turnover. Changes in detection of donor-reactive sequences were tested with two-sided Fisher's exact tests. TCRdb took this table from immuneACCESS and kept in-frame rearrangements with V and J called. Such tables lack part of the clones; where checked against another copy, unresolved V genes explain under half of the gap, and the rest is unexplained. V, J and clone size are taken as reported in that table, and D and trimming were inferred from the DNA itself. The sample table lists 20,000 to 25,000 clones, 55% to 70% of them with a count of one. The ten largest clones take up 2.5% to 3.5% of the sample.

Worth noting for this clone: Its antigen is unknown. Base quality data are lacking; no much larger clone is found one base away.

The germline V gene yields MDHEN for CDR1 and SYDVKM for CDR2. Trimming costs V 5 bases and J 5 bases, and their ends lie 18 bases apart. Reading from cysteine to phenylalanine, the CDR3 counts 15 amino acids. Only the CDR3 DNA stays, 45 bases, in frame from base 1. Recombination linked TRBV28 to TRBJ2-5; TRBD2 is a weak D gene call, 7 bases matching. This specimen consisted of CD4+ T cells from blood, obtained before liver transplant. The TCR was taken from a human donor who received a liver transplant. The DNA sequence is given as TGTGCCAGCAGTGAGATACAGGGAGGGAAGGAGACCCAGTACTTC. Translation gives CASSEIQGGKETQYF.